A single T cell receptor (beta chain) is shown here with its context. Trimming left V 2 bases short and J 4 bases short, with 16 bases between. CDR1 MGHDK and CDR2 SYGVNS come from the germline V gene. This CDR3 has 16 residues. RNA in amounts of roughly 0.5 to 1 ug was reverse transcribed with random hexamers. Amplification of TCR beta CDR3 by immunoSEQ multiplex PCR spanned 54 Vbeta and 13 Jbeta. From the immunoSEQ multiplex PCR reads, TCRdb called clonotypes with MiXCR, one entry per CDR3 protein. In the table there are 50,000 to 55,000 distinct CDR3 sequences, roughly 94% of which are singletons. This entry belongs to a study of CD8 T cells in Susac syndrome. TCR beta sequencing covered blood CD8+ and CD4+ T cells. TEMRA cells were FACS-enriched, and CD8+ and CD4+ T cells were isolated negatively.

This clonotype originated in a human donor with Susac syndrome. Sequencing was performed on CD8+ T cells from PBMCs. The chain has TRBV25-1 and TRBJ2-3; D might be TRBD2 (5 bases). The CDR3 DNA reads TGTGCCAGCAGTGAACGTTCCACCTGGGGAGCAGATACGCAGTATTTT. It codes for CASSERSTWGADTQYF.